This is a list of T cell receptor beta chains from one sample in a study of regulatory T cells in long-lasting Graves disease. TCRdb fed the multiplex PCR reads into MiXCR, producing one record per CDR3 protein. The sample yields some 330,000 distinct CDR3 sequences, approximately 10% seen once. These data are also associated with another study on T cells in Graves' hyperthyroidism and ophthalmopathy.

The sample was peripheral blood mononuclear cells (PBMCs), taken at new diagnosis, from a patient treated with antithyroid drugs. These receptors originate from a woman between 18 and 30 years old with Graves disease. CDR3s leave out the opening cysteine and the closing phenylalanine or tryptophan.

TRBJ2-1,TRBV9,ASSVSTSGVVEQF
TRBJ1-2,TRBV6-2/TRBV6-3,ASSEARTAYGYT
TRBJ1-5,TRBV12-3/TRBV12-4,ASNRGSGEPQH
TRBJ2-7,TRBV5-4,ASSLTQGSGYEQY
TRBJ2-7,TRBV14,ASSRTLAAGGYEQY
TRBJ2-3,TRBV18,ASSLARGEGAPDTQY
TRBJ2-5,TRBV10-3,AISERRAGGETQY
TRBJ2-3,TRBV7-3,ASSPETPNLSTDTQY
TRBJ2-5,TRBV5-8,ASSLSFETQY
TRBJ1-5,TRBV12-3/TRBV12-4,ASSLRRGEIGNQPQH
TRBJ1-1,TRBV7-9,ASSHGRGANTEAF
TRBJ2-3,TRBV5-6,ASSPEGPGLRTDTQY
TRBJ1-2,TRBV10-3,AITEGNANYGYT
TRBJ2-3,TRBV2,ASTHRWIGGLTDTQY
TRBJ2-7,TRBV13,ASSFSGTSSYEQY
TRBJ1-2,TRBV12-3/TRBV12-4,ASSRQGYT
TRBJ2-3,TRBV20-1,SASLAGVNTSTDTQY
TRBJ1-1,TRBV7-2,ASSSHPGRAVRNTEAF
TRBJ2-7,TRBV7-2,ASSPDRHEQY
TRBJ2-5,TRBV11-2,ASSLAGGRWETQY
TRBJ1-1,TRBV18,ASSPQVNTEAF
TRBJ2-5,TRBV15,ATSREETQY
TRBJ1-1,TRBV4-3,ASSQDWSQLGTEAF
TRBJ2-1,TRBV5-4,ASPSLRGPFNEQF
TRBJ2-1,TRBV20-1,SAGLVYNEQF
TRBJ2-2,TRBV7-2,ASSPDALPGGGELF
TRBJ2-3,TRBV6-4,ASSVSPNTDTQY
TRBJ1-2,TRBV5-8,ASSFQGTLWGYT
TRBJ1-1,TRBV28,ASSPTGLNTEAF
TRBJ2-3,TRBV6-2/TRBV6-3,ASRPGFSTDTQY
TRBJ1-5,TRBV20-1,SARDPYNQPQH
TRBJ2-1,TRBV3-1,ASSHGGGEQF